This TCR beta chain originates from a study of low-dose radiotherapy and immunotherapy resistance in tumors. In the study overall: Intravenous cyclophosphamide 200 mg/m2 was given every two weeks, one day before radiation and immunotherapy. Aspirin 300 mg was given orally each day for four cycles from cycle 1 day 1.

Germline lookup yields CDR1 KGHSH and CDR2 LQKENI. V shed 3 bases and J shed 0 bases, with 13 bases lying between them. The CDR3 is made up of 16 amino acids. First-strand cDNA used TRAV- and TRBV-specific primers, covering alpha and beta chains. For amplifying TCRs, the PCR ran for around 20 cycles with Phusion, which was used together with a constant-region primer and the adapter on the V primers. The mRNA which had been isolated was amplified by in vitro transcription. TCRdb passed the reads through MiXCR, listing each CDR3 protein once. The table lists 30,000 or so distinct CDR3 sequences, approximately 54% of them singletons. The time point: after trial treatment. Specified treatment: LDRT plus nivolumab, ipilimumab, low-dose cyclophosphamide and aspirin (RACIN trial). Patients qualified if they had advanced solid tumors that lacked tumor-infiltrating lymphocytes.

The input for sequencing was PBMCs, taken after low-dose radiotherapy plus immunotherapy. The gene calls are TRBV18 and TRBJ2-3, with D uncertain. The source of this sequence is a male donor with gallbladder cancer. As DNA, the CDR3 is TGTGCCAGCTCACCGGTTGGCGGACCTAGCACAGATACGCAGTATTTT. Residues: CASSPVGGPSTDTQYF.